These 23 T cell receptor beta chains were all obtained from the same sample, sequenced in a study of CD8 T cells in Susac syndrome. RNA in amounts of roughly 0.5 to 1 ug was reverse transcribed with random hexamers. TCRdb redid the calling of the immunoSEQ multiplex PCR reads with MiXCR, one entry per CDR3 protein. The repertoire has roughly 150,000 distinct CDR3 sequences, around 93% of them found once; the top ten carry roughly 0.17%. The specimen sequenced was CD8+ T cells from PBMCs. These receptors originate from a human donor with Susac syndrome.

The chain carries TRBV7-9 and TRBJ2-7, with 8 nucleotides matching TRBD2. Trimming removed 1 base from V and 5 bases from J; junction bases left unmatched: 7. The CDR3 contains 15 residues. CDR1 is SEHNR, CDR2 FQNEAQ, per germline (reference sequence). In DNA form, the CDR3 reads TGTGCCAGCAGCTTAGGGTTTAGCGGGAAGAACGAGCAGTACTTC. Encoded protein: CASSLGFSGKNEQYF.

This rearrangement joins TRBV20-1 to TRBJ2-7, with 9 bases that match TRBD1. The CDR3 runs to 22 residues. The germline gives CDR1 DFQATT, CDR2 SNEGSKA (reference sequence). With 1 base clipped from V and 2 bases from J, the junction kept 27 bases outside the gene matches. The CDR3 is CSARGISGTGLPVSPFAYEQYF. The CDR3 region has the DNA TGCAGTGCTAGAGGTATTTCCGGGACAGGGTTGCCGGTGTCGCCCTTTGCCTACGAGCAGTACTTC.

The V call is TRBV28, the J call TRBJ2-1, with D possibly being TRBD2 (6 bases). Trimming removed 5 bases from V and 3 bases from J, with 11 bases in between. The CDR3 is 14 amino acids. Germline lookup yields CDR1 MDHEN and CDR2 SYDVKM. Here the CDR3 reads CASSPLGGYNEQFF. The DNA of the CDR3 is TGTGCCAGCAGTCCCCTCGGGGGCTACAATGAGCAGTTCTTC.

Comment on this clonotype: Mismatch with germline at one junction end may stem from a read error. The chain recombines TRBV5-4 with TRBJ2-7, with TRBD1 identical over 12 bases. This CDR3 comprises 17 residues. In germline, CDR1 is SGHNT, CDR2 YYREEE (reference sequence). This CDR3 reads CASTTGQGALLSHEQYF. In DNA, the CDR3 is TGTGCCAGCACCACGGGACAGGGGGCTTTGCTCTCCCACGAGCAGTACTTC.

The V and J genes are TRBV27 and TRBJ2-7; no definite D call. Germline values: CDR1 MNHEY, CDR2 SMNVEV (reference sequence). The CDR3 contains 14 residues. V was pared by 0 bases and J by 2 bases, with 8 bases between. The CDR3 reads CASSLSTEPYEQYF. In DNA form, the CDR3 reads TGTGCCAGCAGTTTATCCACAGAGCCCTACGAGCAGTACTTC.

The chain combines TRBV5-6 with TRBJ2-1; no firm D call. Germline values: CDR1 SGHDT, CDR2 YYEEEE. The CDR3 has 12 amino acids. V lost 4 bases and J 4 bases, leaving 6 bases between the germline ends. CDR3 DNA: TGTGCCAGCAGCACAATGTACAATGAGCAGTTCTTC. Residues: CASSTMYNEQFF.

The chain uses TRBV5-1 and TRBJ1-2, with D possibly matching TRBD1 (5 bases). With 0 bases removed from V and 6 bases from J, the gap between germline ends came to 12 bases. The germline V gene encodes CDR1 SGHRS and CDR2 YFSETQ. CDR3 length equals 14 residues. The CDR3 DNA sequence: TGCGCCAGCAGCTTGGCAGGGTCGGGTGATGGCTACACCTTC. Translation: CASSLAGSGDGYTF.

The chain combines TRBV29-1 with TRBJ1-1; D is uncertain. The CDR3 loop spans 12 amino acids. The germline CDR1 and CDR2 sequences are SQVTM and ANQGSEA. Trimming took 4 bases from V and 0 from J, leaving 6 bases between them. CDR3 DNA sequence: TGCAGCGTTGCCTGGGTGAACACTGAAGCTTTCTTT. Protein sequence: CSVAWVNTEAFF.

The genes are TRBV28 and TRBJ2-2; D not resolved. V dropped 6 bases and J dropped 6 bases, with 8 bases sitting between them. The CDR3 covers 12 residues. CDR1 and CDR2 (germline): MDHEN, SYDVKM. The CDR3 sequence: CASSLQAGELFF. In DNA, the CDR3 is TGTGCCAGCAGCCTTCAAGCCGGGGAGCTGTTTTTT.

The chain uses TRBV20-1 and TRBJ2-2; TRBD1 agrees at 8 bases. The germline V gene has CDR1 DFQATT and CDR2 SNEGSKA (reference sequence). J lost 4 bases, V lost 0 bases, and 10 bases had no gene match. There are 17 residues in the CDR3. CDR3 DNA sequence: TGCAGTGCTAGAGATCAGGGACAGGCCTCGTTCACCGGGGAGCTGTTTTTT. Its translation is CSARDQGQASFTGELFF.

The chain has TRBV9 and TRBJ2-2; 8 bases are a match to TRBD1. CDR1 is SGDLS and CDR2 is YYNGEE in the germline V gene. Trimming cost V 3 bases and J 1 base; bases outside gene matches: 5. This CDR3 spans 16 amino acids. CDR3 residues: CASSAPGTGNTGELFF. The CDR3 coding sequence is TGTGCCAGCAGCGCCCCCGGGACAGGGAACACCGGGGAGCTGTTTTTT.

The V and J genes are TRBV27 and TRBJ2-7, with D uncertain. V lost 9 bases and J lost 6, with 9 bases in between. Germline CDR1 is MNHEY and CDR2 is SMNVEV (reference sequence). The CDR3 loop spans 10 amino acids. The CDR3 coding sequence is TGTGCCAGGCTAGGGCCCGAGCAGTACTTC. Its protein product is CARLGPEQYF.

CDR3 sequence: CASSLGIGTANTEAFF. The CDR3 DNA reads TGTGCCAGCAGTTTAGGGATCGGGACAGCCAACACTGAAGCTTTCTTT. The chain uses TRBV12-3 or TRBV12-4 and TRBJ1-1, with 7 nucleotides matching TRBD1. V lost 1 base and J lost 2; bases outside the gene matches: 7. CDR3 size: 16 residues.

The V call is TRBV20-1, the J call TRBJ2-1, with TRBD2 identical over 8 bases. The CDR3 runs to 21 residues. The ends lost 2 bases at V and 0 bases at J; junction bases unmatched: 21. CDR1 is DFQATT and CDR2 is SNEGSKA in the germline V gene (reference sequence). CDR3 DNA: TGCAGTGCTAGATCCCCGGGGGGCACTAGCGGTTCCAGAAGCTCCTACAATGAGCAGTTCTTC. It encodes CSARSPGGTSGSRSSYNEQFF.

The chain is built from TRBV6-1 and TRBJ2-6; 10 bases map to TRBD1. This CDR3 spans 18 amino acids. V shed 7 bases and J 0 bases; nucleotides not matched to a gene: 9. CDR1 is MNHNS, CDR2 SASEGT, per germline. CDR3 loop: CASKTGTGVTSGANVLTF. The CDR3 region has the DNA TGTGCCAGCAAAACCGGGACAGGGGTGACCTCTGGGGCCAACGTCCTGACTTTC.

The chain couples TRBV27 to TRBJ2-7; the D is unclear. From germline, CDR1 is MNHEY and CDR2 SMNVEV (reference sequence). This CDR3 has 13 amino acids. The V end lost 2 bases, the J end lost 0 bases, and 5 bases lay between the germline ends. The CDR3 nucleotides read TGTGCCAGCAGTTTACTGAGCTCCTACGAGCAGTACTTC. Translation gives CASSLLSSYEQYF.

The V gene is TRBV20-1, the J gene TRBJ2-5, with a possible D match to TRBD2 (6 bases). The CDR3 runs to 14 residues. Germline assignment: CDR1 DFQATT and CDR2 SNEGSKA (reference sequence). V was trimmed by 3 bases and J by 4 bases, leaving 15 bases between them. The CDR3 bases are TGCAGTGCTAGGCCCGGGAGAGCTCGAGAGACCCAGTACTTC. Amino acids: CSARPGRARETQYF.

The chain has TRBV20-1 and TRBJ2-7; 9 bases match TRBD1. From germline, CDR1 is DFQATT and CDR2 SNEGSKA (reference sequence). V was pared by 5 bases and J by 4 bases, with 6 bases of the junction left unmatched. CDR3 size: 13 residues. CDR3 region: CSAVDRGEYEQYF. The CDR3 bases are TGCAGTGCTGTCGACAGGGGGGAATACGAGCAGTACTTC.

This chain joins TRBV3-1 and TRBJ2-1; 9 bases align to TRBD2. The CDR3 is 15 amino acids. Germline V lookup: CDR1 LGHDT, CDR2 YNNKEL (reference sequence). J gave up 7 bases and V 10 bases, and 14 bases lay outside the gene matches. CDR3 sequence reads: CATSLAGGPENEQFF. The CDR3 nucleotides are TGTGCCACCAGTTTGGCGGGAGGGCCGGAAAATGAGCAGTTCTTC.

The chain combines TRBV7-2 with TRBJ2-5; D might be TRBD1 (5 bases). V was clipped by 5 bases and J by 1 base, with 11 bases between them. Per the germline V gene, CDR1 is SGHTA and CDR2 is FQGNSA. CDR3 length equals 14 residues. The DNA for the CDR3 is TGTGCCAGCAGCCCTGGGGCAGGCCAAGAGACCCAGTACTTC. As protein: CASSPGAGQETQYF.

This chain links TRBV29-1 with TRBJ2-5; weak D call: TRBD2 (5 bases). V dropped 3 bases and J dropped 5 bases, with 13 bases sitting between them. This CDR3 has 13 amino acids. CDR1 is SQVTM, CDR2 ANQGSEA, per germline. The CDR3 region is CSVDPGSGETQYF. CDR3 sequence (DNA): TGCAGCGTTGATCCGGGGTCGGGGGAGACCCAGTACTTC.

The V and J genes are TRBV9 and TRBJ2-2, with TRBD2 matching 7 bases. CDR1 SGDLS and CDR2 YYNGEE come from the germline V gene. Trimming cost V 3 bases and J 5 bases; bases outside gene matches: 4. This CDR3 comprises 14 residues. The chain's CDR3 is CASSAGLQTGELFF. The CDR3 DNA reads as TGTGCCAGCAGCGCGGGACTACAGACCGGGGAGCTGTTTTTT.

The rearrangement joins TRBV28 to TRBJ1-5; D call uncertain. This CDR3 region has 16 residues. Trimming took 5 bases from V and 2 from J, leaving 16 bases between them. Germline V CDR1 and CDR2: MDHEN, SYDVKM. The CDR3: CASSLLSTPGNQPQHF. The CDR3 nucleotides read TGTGCCAGCAGTCTCTTGTCCACGCCAGGCAATCAGCCCCAGCATTTT.